This T cell receptor beta chain derives from a study of prognosis after radiotherapy for stage I lung cancer. Regarding the study as a whole: Whether the expanded TCR clones were tumor-specific was not determined.

The V end was cut by 7 bases, the J end by 3 bases, with 9 bases between. This CDR3 comprises 11 residues. Germline V gene lookup returns CDR1 SQVTM and CDR2 ANQGSEA. This clonotype was found many times. The antigen is unknown. Genomic DNA served as the source from which two-round multiplex PCR generated TCR beta CDR3 amplicons. Specific primers for each TRBV and TRBJ gene were what first-round PCR used. TCRdb itself ran the multiplex PCR reads through MiXCR, one entry per CDR3 protein. This sample has roughly 26,000 distinct CDR3 sequences; around 32% occur once, and the top ten carry around 35%. The clonotype comes from a donor aged 50 or older with non-small cell lung cancer. The sample here was PBMCs, taken before or after stereotactic body radiation therapy (not recorded which). The chain joins TRBV29-1 to TRBJ1-2; no definite D call. The CDR3 is CSALEDYGYTF. The CDR3, as DNA: TGCAGCGCCTTGGAGGACTATGGCTACACCTTC.